A single sample is the source of the 15 T cell receptor beta chains below, sequenced in a study of vaccination effects on CD4 cells after COVID-19. Their recognized antigens are unknown. With the ViraFEST assay, the study expanded antigen-specific CD4+ T cells using viral peptide pools, then sequenced them. Once cultured for 10 days, the cells underwent separation to obtain CD4+ T cells. This person's SARS-CoV-2 infection, confirmed by PCR, occurred between March and December 2020. TCRdb's table, derived via immunoSEQ multiplex PCR, lists solely in-frame clones and lacks some. The sample shows about 70,000 clones, 65% to 85% of them seen only once. The specimen comprised CD4+ T cells from PBMCs cultured with HIV peptides, sampled before COVID-19 vaccination. Sample subset: HIV-1 Nef peptide pool negative control/reference culture. These receptors came from a human donor who had a prior SARS-CoV-2 infection.

This clone has just one count. This chain uses TRBV2 with TRBJ2-1, with D hard to call. The germline V and J ends were trimmed by 2 bases and 4 bases, with 15 bases remaining between them. In germline, CDR1 is SNHLY, CDR2 FYNNEI. The CDR3 covers 16 residues. The CDR3 bases are TGTGCCAGCAGTGAATTGATTGGCGACGTGTACAATGAGCAGTTCTTC. It encodes CASSELIGDVYNEQFF.

The rearrangement links TRBV2 to TRBJ1-3; D is unresolved. This CDR3 has 14 amino acids. Germline values: CDR1 SNHLY, CDR2 FYNNEI. V was shortened by 7 bases and J by 3 bases, with 13 bases between the two germline ends. The CDR3 here is CASTRSTGGNTIYF. The DNA of the CDR3 is TGTGCCAGCACCAGGAGCACGGGTGGAAACACCATATATTTT.

In this sample, this clone turned up a few times. The V call is TRBV7-3, the J call TRBJ2-1, with D possibly TRBD2 on 5 matching bases. The germline V gene encodes CDR1 SGHTA and CDR2 FQGTGA. CDR3 size: 13 residues. V was trimmed by 3 bases and J by 5 bases, leaving 8 bases between them. The CDR3 region has the DNA TGTGCCAGCAGCTTCGGGGTCAACAATGAGCAGTTCTTC. It yields the protein CASSFGVNNEQFF.

In nucleotides, the CDR3 is TGTGCCAGCAGCGGAACCTGGGGTCTCACCGGGGAGCTGTTTTTT. Translation gives CASSGTWGLTGELFF. The gene calls are TRBV5-4 and TRBJ2-2; no reliable D call. The ends were cut back, 4 bases at V and 4 bases at J, with 14 bases in the middle. Looked up from germline, CDR1 is SGHNT and CDR2 is YYREEE (reference sequence). This CDR3 spans 15 amino acids.

The chain carries TRBV5-1 and TRBJ2-7, with D tentatively TRBD2 (5 bases). Germline loops: CDR1 SGHRS, CDR2 YFSETQ. The V gene lost 1 base and the J gene lost 0 bases, with 8 bases spanning the gap. This CDR3 region has 14 residues. The CDR3 region has the DNA TGCGCCAGCAGCTTGACGGGGAACTCCTACGAGCAGTACTTC. The encoded protein is CASSLTGNSYEQYF. Using reference TRBV5-1 and TRBJ2-7 for the parts outside the CDR3, the full variable domain is KAGVTQTPRYLIKTRGQQVTLSCSPISGHRSVSWYQQTPGQGLQFLFEYFSETQRNKGNFPGRFSGRQFSNSRSEMNVSTLELGDSALYLCASSLTGNSYEQYFGPGTRLTVT.

The chain combines TRBV6-6 with TRBJ1-2, with D hard to call. V lost 6 bases, J lost 3 bases, and 17 bases lay in between. Looked up from germline, CDR1 is MNHNY and CDR2 is SVGAGI (reference sequence). CDR3 length: 15 amino acids. The DNA for the CDR3 is TGTGCCAGCAGGCCCACCTTTATCGGATACTATGGCTACACCTTC. It yields the protein CASRPTFIGYYGYTF.

This clone was detected only a few times. This chain connects TRBV2 to TRBJ1-2; a possible D gene is TRBD1 (5 bases). Germline lookup yields CDR1 SNHLY and CDR2 FYNNEI. Deletions cut 6 bases from V and 0 bases from J, with 17 bases between. The CDR3 totals 16 residues. CDR3 nucleotide sequence: TGTGCCAGCAGGGAGGGACCCCGGGGCGCTAACTATGGCTACACCTTC. Translating gives CASREGPRGANYGYTF.

The CDR3 DNA sequence: TGTGCCAGCAGCGCCCGACAGGGGGTTTTGGATACGCAGTATTTT. It encodes CASSARQGVLDTQYF. This chain connects TRBV7-2 to TRBJ2-3; 9 nucleotides agree with TRBD1. The CDR3 has 15 residues. Trimming cost V 5 bases and J 6 bases; bases outside gene matches: 9. Germline V gene sequence: CDR1 SGHTA, CDR2 FQGNSA.

In the case of this clone: One end of the junction does not line up with germline, which may come from a read error. The rearrangement uses TRBV6-5 and TRBJ1-3, with D uncertain. Germline values: CDR1 MNHEY, CDR2 SVGAGI. The CDR3 sequence is 15 residues long. This CDR3 reads CASIYGEFSGNTIYF. The CDR3 DNA is TGTGCCAGCATTTACGGGGAATTCTCTGGAAACACCATATATTTT.

This rearrangement joins TRBV5-1 to TRBJ2-3; perhaps TRBD1 as D (6 bases). V lost 2 bases, J lost 0 bases, and 10 bases lay in between. Germline CDR1 is SGHRS and CDR2 is YFSETQ. This CDR3 contains 15 residues. The CDR3 here is CASSFTGMSTDTQYF. The CDR3 coding sequence is TGCGCCAGCAGCTTTACAGGGATGAGCACAGATACGCAGTATTTT.

V is TRBV7-9 and J is TRBJ1-2, with TRBD1 identical over 7 bases. The CDR3 loop spans 13 amino acids. Germline V lookup: CDR1 SEHNR, CDR2 FQNEAQ (reference sequence). V trimming: 5 bases; J trimming: 4 bases; junction bases outside the gene matches: 4. The CDR3 DNA is TGTGCCAGCAGCCCCCGACAGGGCTATGGCTACACCTTC. This sequence encodes CASSPRQGYGYTF.

V is TRBV29-1 and J is TRBJ2-3; the D gene is possibly TRBD2 (6 bases). This CDR3 is 14 amino acids long. Trimming stripped 1 base from V and 2 bases from J, with 10 bases between. Germline assignment: CDR1 SQVTM and CDR2 ANQGSEA. As DNA, the CDR3 is TGCAGCGTTGAAGTGGTAGCGGCCACAGATACGCAGTATTTT. As protein: CSVEVVAATDTQYF.

The chain links TRBV18 to TRBJ2-3; unclear D gene. Trimming pared 2 bases from V and 0 bases from J, leaving 6 bases between. The length of the CDR3 is 14 residues. Per the germline V gene, CDR1 is KGHSH and CDR2 is LQKENI. As DNA, the CDR3 is TGTGCCAGCTCACCAAGCAGAAGCACAGATACGCAGTATTTT. This encodes CASSPSRSTDTQYF.

This chain connects TRBV30 to TRBJ1-4; the D gene is possibly TRBD1 (5 bases). This CDR3 comprises 14 residues. Germline lookup yields CDR1 GTSNPN and CDR2 SVGIG (reference sequence). The V end lost 7 bases, the J end lost 8 bases, and 20 bases lay between the germline ends. The CDR3 loop is CALGPGTVPEKLFF. As DNA, the CDR3 is TGTGCCTTGGGCCCCGGGACTGTCCCCGAAAAACTGTTTTTT.

The genes are TRBV4-1 and TRBJ2-2, with D maybe TRBD2 (6 bases). The CDR3 runs to 15 residues. V lost 1 base and J lost 6, with 12 bases in between. CDR1 and CDR2 from the germline V gene are MGHRA and YSYEKL. In nucleotides, the CDR3 is TGCGCCAGCAGCCAAGTGGGCGGGATCCCCGGGGAGCTGTTTTTT. Its protein product is CASSQVGGIPGELFF.